The 27 T cell receptor beta chains given below trace back to one sample, sequenced in a study of shared clonotypes between healthy human individuals. Naive CD8 cells comprised CD45RO-negative, CCR7-positively selected cells, excluding terminally differentiated effector memory CD45RA+ cells. The protocol was immunoSEQ multiplex PCR, while the TCRdb copy is restricted to in-frame clones and leaves out a portion. Of more than 600,000 clones in the sample, around 90% were seen once. The sequencing sample was made of naive CD8+ T cells sorted from blood. All receptors derive from a man aged 25-45 years in good health.

The chain has TRBV7-8 and TRBJ2-3; 8 bases agree with TRBD1. Germline CDR1 SGHVS, CDR2 FQNEAQ. J lost 6 bases, V lost 3 bases, and 17 bases had no gene match. The CDR3 extends over 18 amino acids. CDR3 protein: CASSFFSGSGTGEDTQYF. CDR3 DNA: TGTGCCAGCAGCTTTTTTTCGGGATCCGGGACAGGCGAGGATACGCAGTATTTT.

The genes are TRBV11-2 and TRBJ2-5; D may be TRBD1 (6 bases). CDR3 size: 14 residues. CDR1 and CDR2 from the germline V gene are SGHAT and FQNNGV. Trimming stripped 4 bases from V and 5 bases from J, with 14 bases between. The CDR3 DNA reads as TGTGCCAGCAGCTCAGAGGCAGGGGTTGAGACCCAGTACTTC. This codes for CASSSEAGVETQYF.

V is TRBV14 and J is TRBJ2-7; TRBD1 might be the D (5 bases). V was pared by 2 bases and J by 4 bases, with 9 bases between. Germline V gene data show CDR1 as SGHDN and CDR2 as FVKESK. The CDR3 length is 13 residues. CDR3 coding DNA: TGTGCCAGCAGCCAAAGCCAGGGATACGAGCAGTACTTC. It yields the protein CASSQSQGYEQYF.

V gene TRBV5-5 combines with J gene TRBJ2-1, with 10 bases matching TRBD1. The CDR3 sequence is 16 residues long. J was trimmed by 8 bases and V by 0 bases; bases with no gene match: 8. Germline loops: CDR1 SGHKS, CDR2 YYEKEE (reference sequence). The CDR3 loop is CASSLGDRGYFDEQFF. The CDR3 DNA sequence: TGTGCCAGCAGCTTGGGGGACAGGGGATATTTCGATGAGCAGTTCTTC.

The V gene is TRBV5-4, the J gene TRBJ2-5; TRBD2 agrees at 7 bases. Germline CDR1 reads SGHNT; CDR2 reads YYREEE (reference sequence). V trimming: 3 bases; J trimming: 3 bases; junction bases outside the gene matches: 8. CDR3 length: 15 amino acids. This chain's CDR3 is CASSSPSGGEETQYF. CDR3 DNA sequence: TGTGCCAGCAGCTCCCCTAGCGGAGGGGAAGAGACCCAGTACTTC. Full variable domain (outside the CDR3, taken from reference TRBV5-4 and TRBJ2-5): ETGVTQSPTHLIKTRGQQVTLRCSSQSGHNTVSWYQQALGQGPQFIFQYYREEENGRGNFPPRFSGLQFPNYSSELNVNALELDDSALYLCASSSPSGGEETQYFGPGTRLLVL.

V and J are TRBV10-2 and TRBJ2-7; 9 nucleotides match TRBD2. The length of the CDR3 is 15 residues. V trimming: 0 bases; J trimming: 2 bases; junction bases outside the gene matches: 2. Germline CDR1 WSHSY, CDR2 SAAADI. CDR3 loop: CASSESLAGAYEQYF. CDR3 DNA: TGCGCCAGCAGTGAGTCTTTAGCGGGGGCCTACGAGCAGTACTTC.

The gene calls are TRBV6-6 and TRBJ2-3; no firm D call. The germline V gene encodes CDR1 MNHNY and CDR2 SVGAGI (reference sequence). V was shortened by 2 bases and J by 3 bases, with 15 bases between the two germline ends. The CDR3 is made up of 16 amino acids. This CDR3 reads CASSYLRADVTDTQYF. The DNA of the CDR3 is TGTGCCAGCAGTTACCTCCGGGCGGACGTAACAGATACGCAGTATTTT.

The V and J genes are TRBV4-1 and TRBJ2-1; no firm D call. This CDR3 region has 15 residues. The V end lost 0 bases, the J end lost 4 bases, and 10 bases lay between the germline ends. Germline lookup yields CDR1 MGHRA and CDR2 YSYEKL. The CDR3 region has the DNA TGCGCCAGCAGCCAAGAATGGCAGGCTTACAATGAGCAGTTCTTC. It yields the protein CASSQEWQAYNEQFF.

This chain links TRBV27 with TRBJ2-5, with 7 bases aligning to TRBD1. Germline CDR1 and CDR2: MNHEY and SMNVEV (reference sequence). J gave up 1 base and V 10 bases, and 3 bases lay outside the gene matches. The CDR3 covers 12 residues. As DNA, the CDR3 is TGTGCCACCGGGACAGCCCAAGAGACCCAGTACTTC. Translation gives CATGTAQETQYF.

V gene TRBV29-1 combines with J gene TRBJ1-1, with D tentatively TRBD1 (5 bases). The CDR3 extends over 10 amino acids. Germline V gives CDR1 SQVTM, CDR2 ANQGSEA. The V and J ends lost 6 bases and 4 bases respectively, with 6 bases between them. The CDR3 protein is CSVRGTEAFF. The CDR3 nucleotides are TGCAGCGTAAGGGGCACTGAAGCTTTCTTT.

V and J are TRBV30 and TRBJ2-3, with TRBD2 as a possible D gene (5 bases). The ends were cut back, 0 bases at V and 0 bases at J, with 10 bases in the middle. The CDR3 extends over 15 amino acids. Germline values: CDR1 GTSNPN, CDR2 SVGIG (reference sequence). The CDR3: CAWSVLGLSTDTQYF. For the CDR3, the DNA is TGTGCCTGGAGTGTACTAGGCCTTAGCACAGATACGCAGTATTTT.

This chain links TRBV7-2 with TRBJ2-1, with TRBD2 identical over 7 bases. Germline CDR1 SGHTA, CDR2 FQGNSA. The CDR3 runs 15 residues. V shed 1 base and J 4 bases; nucleotides not matched to a gene: 4. The CDR3 DNA reads as TGTGCCAGCAGCTTAGTTGCGGGAGCGTACAATGAGCAGTTCTTC. Amino acid sequence: CASSLVAGAYNEQFF.

This chain connects TRBV27 to TRBJ2-1; TRBD2 matches 9 bases. J lost 5 bases, V lost 5 bases, and 7 bases had no gene match. This CDR3 spans 15 amino acids. Germline CDR1 is MNHEY and CDR2 is SMNVEV (reference sequence). CDR3 residues: CASSISGRLHNEQFF. The CDR3 coding sequence is TGTGCCAGCAGTATTAGCGGGAGACTCCACAATGAGCAGTTCTTC.

This chain joins TRBV27 and TRBJ2-1; 8 positions agree with TRBD2. In germline, CDR1 is MNHEY, CDR2 SMNVEV (reference sequence). The CDR3 covers 14 residues. This chain's CDR3 is CAAAGDSYINEQFF. In nucleotides, the CDR3 is TGTGCGGCAGCGGGGGACTCATACATCAATGAGCAGTTCTTC.

In its sample, this clone was seen once. A read error may produce the germline difference seen at one junction end. The chain employs TRBV7-9 and TRBJ2-5, with a tentative D call TRBD2 (6 bases). The CDR3 totals 12 residues. CDR1 and CDR2 from the germline V gene are SEHNR and FQNEAQ (reference sequence). CDR3 loop: CASSSTGVSLNF. The CDR3 nucleotides read TGTGCCAGCAGCTCCACGGGGGTGTCTTTAAACTTC. Using reference TRBV7-9 and TRBJ2-5 for the parts outside the CDR3, the full variable domain is DTGVSQNPRHKITKRGQNVTFRCDPISEHNRLYWYRQTLGQGPEFLTYFQNEAQLEKSRLLSDRFSAERPKGSFSTLEIQRTEQGDSAMYLCASSSTGVSLNFGPGTRLLVL.

The gene calls are TRBV5-1 and TRBJ2-7; TRBD1 matches at 10 bases. CDR3 size: 15 residues. From germline, CDR1 is SGHRS and CDR2 YFSETQ. J lost 6 bases, V lost 6 bases, and 12 bases had no gene match. Here the CDR3 reads CASTAGTGAPPEQYF. CDR3 DNA sequence: TGCGCCAGCACCGCCGGGACAGGGGCGCCGCCCGAGCAGTACTTC.

This clone appeared a single time. The chain employs TRBV10-3 and TRBJ1-1, with TRBD1 as a possible D gene (6 bases). Trimming left V 2 bases short and J 5 bases short, with 12 bases between. Germline V lookup: CDR1 ENHRY, CDR2 SYGVKD. This CDR3 region has 14 residues. In nucleotides, the CDR3 is TGTGCCATCAGTGAGAACAGGGAAACGACTGAAGCTTTCTTT. The encoded protein is CAISENRETTEAFF.

As regards this clone: This clone may be a read error of a much larger clone one base away. The sample contains more than one DNA sequence encoding this CDR3. The chain joins TRBV27 to TRBJ2-1; no clear D. The CDR3 loop spans 12 amino acids. The ends were cut back, 2 bases at V and 8 bases at J, with 7 bases in the middle. Looked up from germline, CDR1 is MNHEY and CDR2 is SMNVEV (reference sequence). CDR3 loop: CASSLLGDEQFF. The CDR3 DNA reads TGTGCCAGCAGTTTACTGGGTGATGAGCAGTTCTTC.

The chain combines TRBV7-9 with TRBJ1-1; weak D call: TRBD1 (5 bases). Deletions cut 1 base from V and 10 bases from J, with 13 bases between. The CDR3 spans 13 residues. Germline CDR1 and CDR2: SEHNR and FQNEAQ (reference sequence). This CDR3 is CASSLVAGRPAFF. DNA for the CDR3: TGTGCCAGCAGCTTAGTTGCGGGGCGGCCAGCTTTCTTT.

The table lists this clone with a count of one. This chain connects TRBV27 to TRBJ2-3; TRBD2 might be the D (6 bases). Germline lookup yields CDR1 MNHEY and CDR2 SMNVEV (reference sequence). The V end was cut by 2 bases, the J end by 2 bases, with 11 bases between. This CDR3 has 15 amino acids. In DNA, the CDR3 is TGTGCCAGCAGTTTAGGGGGGATGGTCACAGATACGCAGTATTTT. Its translation is CASSLGGMVTDTQYF.

This chain joins TRBV4-3 and TRBJ2-1; D is possibly TRBD2 (6 bases). The length of the CDR3 is 18 residues. Trimming took off 0 bases at V and 1 base at J, with 16 bases between the two ends. CDR1 LGHNA and CDR2 YSLEER come from the germline V gene. This CDR3 is CASSQESGALTSYNEQFF. The CDR3, as DNA: TGCGCCAGCAGCCAAGAGTCGGGAGCCCTTACATCCTACAATGAGCAGTTCTTC.

The chain links TRBV5-5 to TRBJ1-4; D call uncertain. This CDR3 comprises 17 residues. Trimming stripped 0 bases from V and 1 base from J, with 13 bases between. The germline V gene has CDR1 SGHKS and CDR2 YYEKEE (reference sequence). The CDR3, as DNA: TGTGCCAGCAGCTTGGTTGAGGGCTGGGTAACTAATGAAAAACTGTTTTTT. It translates to CASSLVEGWVTNEKLFF. Full variable domain (missing parts from reference TRBV5-5 and TRBJ1-4): DAGVTQSPTHLIKTRGQQVTLRCSPISGHKSVSWYQQVLGQGPQFIFQYYEKEERGRGNFPDRFSARQFPNYSSELNVNALLLGDSALYLCASSLVEGWVTNEKLFFGSGTQLSVL.

The chain combines TRBV11-2 with TRBJ2-3, with D perhaps TRBD1 or TRBD2 (5 bases each). This CDR3 spans 15 amino acids. V lost 5 bases and J lost 3, with 15 bases in between. Germline V CDR1 and CDR2: SGHAT, FQNNGV. The CDR3 region has the DNA TGTGCCAGCAGCGCGCCGGGACCAGGGACAGATACGCAGTATTTT. Translation gives CASSAPGPGTDTQYF.

The J gene is TRBJ2-1, the V gene TRBV7-2; a weak D match, TRBD1 (5 bases). Germline values: CDR1 SGHTA, CDR2 FQGNSA. This CDR3 contains 14 residues. Between the trimmed V and J ends, which lost 2 bases and 1 base, there was a span of 6 bases. CDR3 amino acids: CASSLQGSYNEQFF. The CDR3 DNA reads as TGTGCCAGCAGCTTACAGGGTTCCTACAATGAGCAGTTCTTC.

The rearrangement joins TRBV7-8 to TRBJ1-1; D gene ambiguous. CDR3 size: 15 residues. Germline V CDR1 and CDR2: SGHVS, FQNEAQ. The V and J ends lost 0 bases and 2 bases respectively, with 10 bases between them. The CDR3 is CASSLALNVNTEAFF. CDR3 coding DNA: TGTGCCAGCAGCTTAGCGCTTAACGTCAACACTGAAGCTTTCTTT.

The V and J genes are TRBV2 and TRBJ2-1, with no clear D. CDR1 and CDR2 (germline): SNHLY, FYNNEI. V lost 8 bases and J lost 2, with 13 bases in between. There are 14 residues in the CDR3. CDR3 protein: CASGSVSPYNEQFF. The CDR3 nucleotides are TGTGCCAGCGGAAGCGTCTCCCCCTACAATGAGCAGTTCTTC.

The J gene is TRBJ2-2, the V gene TRBV29-1; no clear D. Germline V CDR1 and CDR2: SQVTM, ANQGSEA. Trimming took off 7 bases at V and 3 bases at J, with 12 bases between the two ends. The CDR3 covers 13 residues. CDR3 residues: CSACLEDTGELFF. CDR3 in DNA: TGCAGCGCCTGTCTGGAAGACACCGGGGAGCTGTTTTTT.